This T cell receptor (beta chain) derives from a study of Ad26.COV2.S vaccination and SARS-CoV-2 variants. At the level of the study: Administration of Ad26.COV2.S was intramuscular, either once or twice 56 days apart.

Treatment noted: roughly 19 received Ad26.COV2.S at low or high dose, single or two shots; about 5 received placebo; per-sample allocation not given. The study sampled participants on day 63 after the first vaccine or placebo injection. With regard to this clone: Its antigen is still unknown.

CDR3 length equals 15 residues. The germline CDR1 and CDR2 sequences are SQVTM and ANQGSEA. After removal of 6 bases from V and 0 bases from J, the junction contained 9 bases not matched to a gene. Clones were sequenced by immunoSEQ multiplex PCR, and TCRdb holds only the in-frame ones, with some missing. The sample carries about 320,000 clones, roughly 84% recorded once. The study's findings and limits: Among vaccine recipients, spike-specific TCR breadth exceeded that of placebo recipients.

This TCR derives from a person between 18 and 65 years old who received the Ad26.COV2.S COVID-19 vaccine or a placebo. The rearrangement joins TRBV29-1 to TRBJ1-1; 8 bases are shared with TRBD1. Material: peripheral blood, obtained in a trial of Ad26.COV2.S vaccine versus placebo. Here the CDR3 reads CSVRPGTGLNTEAFF. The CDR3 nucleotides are TGCAGCGTCCGTCCCGGGACAGGACTGAACACTGAAGCTTTCTTT.